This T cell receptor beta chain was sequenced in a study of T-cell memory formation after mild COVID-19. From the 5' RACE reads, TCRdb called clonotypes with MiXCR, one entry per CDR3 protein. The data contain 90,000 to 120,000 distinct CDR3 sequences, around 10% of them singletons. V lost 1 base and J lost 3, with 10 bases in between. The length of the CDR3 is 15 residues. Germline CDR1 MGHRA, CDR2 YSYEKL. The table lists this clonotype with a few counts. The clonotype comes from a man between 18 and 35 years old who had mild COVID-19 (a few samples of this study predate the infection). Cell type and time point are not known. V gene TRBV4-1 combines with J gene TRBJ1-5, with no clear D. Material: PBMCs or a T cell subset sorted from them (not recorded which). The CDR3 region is CASSQGQFSNQPQHF. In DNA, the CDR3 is TGCGCCAGCAGCCAAGGGCAGTTTTCCAATCAGCCCCAGCATTTT.